This T cell receptor (beta chain) was recorded in a study of monozygotic twins with inflammatory bowel disease. Per germline, CDR1 DFQATT and CDR2 SNEGSKA (reference sequence). The CDR3 has 14 residues. TCRdb reprocessed the 5' RACE reads and reports one entry per CDR3 protein, with no DNA. In total, the table holds roughly 150,000 distinct CDR3 sequences. The study, taken as a whole, reports: The analysis did not separate different T cell subtypes.

Regarding this clonotype: Its antigen is unidentified.

The V call is TRBV20-1, the J call TRBJ1-6; the D call from TCRdb, TRBD1, cannot be confirmed without DNA. The specimen sequenced was blood. The origin of this receptor is a human donor with ulcerative colitis or Crohn's disease, or a healthy co-twin of an affected twin (not recorded which). CDR3 protein: CSAREREDSSPLHF.